The rows below give T cell receptor beta chains drawn from one sample of a study of blood T cell repertoires in COVID-19. Clones were sequenced by immunoSEQ multiplex PCR, and TCRdb holds only the in-frame ones, with some missing. This sample has over 110,000 clones, with 81% found just once. Sequences were obtained from peripheral blood. Receptor source: a human donor in a cohort sampled during active COVID-19. Each CDR3 is given with its conserved first and last residue. Fields, in order: clone size, J gene, V gene, D gene, CDR3 DNA, CDR3 protein. The D gene is left open where the match is weak. Clone size is not always given. Where it is, it says once, few, many or a class for expanded clones.

. TRBJ1-1 TRBV29-1 TRBD1 TGCAGCGTTGAACGGACAGGGCCTGAAGCTTTCTTT CSVERTGPEAFF
. TRBJ1-1 TRBV19 . TGTGCCAGTAGTATACAGGGTCAGAACACTGAAGCTTTCTTT CASSIQGQNTEAFF
. TRBJ1-5 TRBV7-6 TRBD1 TGTGCCAGCGGACCGGACAGGGGACCCAATCAGCCCCAGCATTTT CASGPDRGPNQPQHF
. TRBJ1-1 TRBV28 . TGTGCCAGCAGAGGGGTTAAAATGTACACTGAAGCTTTCTTT CASRGVKMYTEAFF
. TRBJ1-1 TRBV5-6 TRBD1 TGTGCCAGCACCCGGACAGGGCGGAACACTGAAGCTTTCTTT CASTRTGRNTEAFF
. TRBJ1-6 TRBV18 . TGTGCCAGCTCCCCGTCTGGGGCGGGAAACTCACCCCTCCACTTT CASSPSGAGNSPLHF
. TRBJ2-5 TRBV6-2/TRBV6-3 TRBD2 TGTGCCAGCAGCCAGGGGATGACTAGCGGGAGGGCCGGTGTCCAAGAGACCCAGTACTTC CASSQGMTSGRAGVQETQYF
. TRBJ1-2 TRBV7-9 TRBD1 TGTGCCAGCAGCCTACCAGGGGGCCTCGATGGCTACACCTTC CASSLPGGLDGYTF
. TRBJ2-2 TRBV5-1 TRBD1 TGCGCCAGCAGTCAACCGGGACAGGGTTTTTGGACTAGCACCGGGGAGCTGTTTTTT CASSQPGQGFWTSTGELFF
. TRBJ2-5 TRBV19 TRBD2 TGTGCCAGTAGTGGGGGGTATGGGGGACTAGCGGGAGAAGAGACCCAGTACTTC CASSGGYGGLAGEETQYF
. TRBJ2-5 TRBV11-1 TRBD1 TGTGCCAGCAGCTACCGAAGAGGGGGCGTCCAAGAGACCCAGTACTTC CASSYRRGGVQETQYF
few TRBJ2-1 TRBV7-2 . TGTGCCAGCAGCCCCGAGGGGGGACTAAATTACAATGAGCAGTTCTTC CASSPEGGLNYNEQFF
. TRBJ1-2 TRBV7-8 . TGTGCCAGCAGCTTGTCCGGAGATAACTATGGCTACACCTTC CASSLSGDNYGYTF
. TRBJ2-1 TRBV2 TRBD1 TGTGCCAGCAGTTTACAGGGGGCCGGGAGGATTGAGCAGTTCTTC CASSLQGAGRIEQFF
few TRBJ2-7 TRBV20-1 TRBD2 TGCAGTGCGAGTAGCGGGGACTATAGCTCCTACGAGCAGTACTTC CSASSGDYSSYEQYF
. TRBJ2-7 TRBV19 TRBD1 TGTGCCAGTAGTCTACCGGGACAGGGAACCTACGAGCAGTACTTC CASSLPGQGTYEQYF
once TRBJ1-3 TRBV28 TRBD1 TGTGCCAGCAAGGGGGCCGAAAGCTCTGGAAACACCATATATTTT CASKGAESSGNTIYF
. TRBJ2-5 TRBV28 . TGTGCCAGCAGTTTAACGGGAGACGTCGCCCAGTACTTC CASSLTGDVAQYF
. TRBJ2-7 TRBV7-3 . TGTGCCAGCAGCTTAACGGCAACCTACGAGCAGTACTTC CASSLTATYEQYF
. TRBJ1-2 TRBV27 TRBD1 TGTGCCAGCAACCCCAAAGGGGGCCTGATCTATGGCTACACCTTC CASNPKGGLIYGYTF
. TRBJ2-5 TRBV4-2 . TGTGCCAGCAGCCAAGGTTCGCGGTCGAACCAAGAGACCCAGTACTTC CASSQGSRSNQETQYF
. TRBJ2-2 TRBV29-1 . TGCAGCGTTGGGACTGCCTTGACCGGGGAGCTGTTTTTT CSVGTALTGELFF
few TRBJ2-1 TRBV18 TRBD2 TGTGCCAGCTCACCCCGGACTAGCGGGGCGAGCTCCTACAATGAGCAGTTCTTC CASSPRTSGASSYNEQFF
. TRBJ2-7 TRBV7-2 TRBD2 TGTGCCAGCAGCTTAGATCCAGCGGGAGAGGACGAGCAGTACTTC CASSLDPAGEDEQYF
. TRBJ2-7 TRBV18 TRBD1 TGTGCCAGCTCCCCAGACAGGGTCCTCTCCTACGAGCAGTACTTC CASSPDRVLSYEQYF
. TRBJ2-7 TRBV28 TRBD2 TGTGCCAGCAGTTTCCTAGCTGGGAGGCGGGAGCGCGAGCAGTACTTC CASSFLAGRREREQYF
. TRBJ2-1 TRBV7-9 TRBD1 TGTGCCAGCAGCTTAGTTGGACAGGGGTTCGAGCAGTTCTTC CASSLVGQGFEQFF
. TRBJ2-7 TRBV28 . TGTGCCAGCGGACAGACTCAATCTACCTACGAGCAGTACTTC CASGQTQSTYEQYF
. TRBJ2-7 TRBV6-1 . TGTGCCAGCAGTGAAGCGCTCAGGGTCATCTACGAGCAGTACTTC CASSEALRVIYEQYF
. TRBJ2-5 TRBV28 . TGTGCCAGCAGTGGGGGAGGGACAAGCCAAGAGACCCAGTACTTC CASSGGGTSQETQYF
. TRBJ2-7 TRBV29-1 . TGCAGCGTTGAAGTGGGCAGTTCCCCCTACGAGCAGTACTTC CSVEVGSSPYEQYF
few TRBJ1-1 TRBV10-3 TRBD1 TGTGCCATCAGTGAGTCGAGGGACAGGGCGAACACTGAAGCTTTCTTT CAISESRDRANTEAFF
once TRBJ1-5 TRBV28 TRBD1 TGTGCCAGCAGTTTGCCGACAGGGGGAACTCAGCCCCAGCATTTT CASSLPTGGTQPQHF
. TRBJ2-7 TRBV21-1 . TGTGCCAGCAGCACCGCTAGCGGGAGGGCCTGGGTGGGCTACGAGCAGTACTTC CASSTASGRAWVGYEQYF
. TRBJ2-7 TRBV28 . TGTGCCAGCAGTTCGGGAACCTACGAGCAGTACTTC CASSSGTYEQYF
. TRBJ2-7 TRBV6-2/TRBV6-3 . TGTGCCAGCAGTTGGCAGGGGTCCTACGAGCAGTACTTC CASSWQGSYEQYF
few TRBJ2-1 TRBV2 TRBD2 TGTGCCAGCAGTGAAACCGGACTAGCGCTCGATGAGCAGTTCTTC CASSETGLALDEQFF
. TRBJ1-2 TRBV12-3/TRBV12-4 . TGTGCCAGCAGTTTACGTGGGGCCTATGGCTACACCTTC CASSLRGAYGYTF
. TRBJ1-4 TRBV6-5 TRBD1 TGTGCCAGCAGAACAGGGGGGGCGCGGAATGAAAAACTGTTTTTT CASRTGGARNEKLFF
. TRBJ2-7 TRBV7-8 TRBD2 TGTGCCAGCTCTATCGGACTAGTGTACATCGAGCAGTACTTC CASSIGLVYIEQYF
. TRBJ2-3 TRBV6-2/TRBV6-3 TRBD2 TGTGCCAGCAGTTACCCCGGGACTAGCGGGAGGGCATATTATACGCAGTATTTT CASSYPGTSGRAYYTQYF
. TRBJ2-2 TRBV2 TRBD2 TGTGCCAGCAGGATTGGCGGGAGGGCTTACACCGGGGAGCTGTTTTTT CASRIGGRAYTGELFF
. TRBJ2-7 TRBV11-2 . TGTGCCAGCAGCCCTCGAGAAACGAGGAACTACGAGCAGTACTTC CASSPRETRNYEQYF
. TRBJ2-1 TRBV27 . TGTGCCACTCTTTCCCTTCTAGCGCAGCAGTTCTTC CATLSLLAQQFF
few TRBJ2-7 TRBV11-2 TRBD2 TGTGCCAGCAGCTGGACTAGCGGGACTTACGAGCAGTACTTC CASSWTSGTYEQYF
. TRBJ1-3 TRBV19 . TGTGCCAGTAGTAGAGCAACCGAGGTCACCTCTGGAAACACCATATATTTT CASSRATEVTSGNTIYF
. TRBJ1-5 TRBV12-3/TRBV12-4 . TGTGCCAGTACAAAAGGGAGGCAGCCCCAGCATTTT CASTKGRQPQHF
. TRBJ2-7 TRBV4-2 TRBD2 TGTGCCAGCAGCCACAGACTAGCGGAAGCCTACGAGCAGTACTTC CASSHRLAEAYEQYF
. TRBJ2-7 TRBV7-8 TRBD1 TGTGCCAGCAGCTTGGACAGGGGGCTAGGCGAGCAGTACTTC CASSLDRGLGEQYF
. TRBJ1-3 TRBV18 . TGTGCCAGCTCATTCGACCGCCGGAGCTCTGGAAACACCATATATTTT CASSFDRRSSGNTIYF
. TRBJ2-1 TRBV6-2/TRBV6-3 TRBD1 TGTGCCAGCAGTGGGGACAGCAGGGCGGGCGGCAATGAGCAGTTCTTC CASSGDSRAGGNEQFF
. TRBJ2-1 TRBV5-1 TRBD1 TGCGCCAGCAGCTCGGCGGACAGGCGTGCGAACAATGAGCAGTTCTTC CASSSADRRANNEQFF
few TRBJ2-7 TRBV5-6 . TGTGCCAGCAGCTTGGGCGATAGAGGGAGCTCCTACGAGCAGTACTTC CASSLGDRGSSYEQYF